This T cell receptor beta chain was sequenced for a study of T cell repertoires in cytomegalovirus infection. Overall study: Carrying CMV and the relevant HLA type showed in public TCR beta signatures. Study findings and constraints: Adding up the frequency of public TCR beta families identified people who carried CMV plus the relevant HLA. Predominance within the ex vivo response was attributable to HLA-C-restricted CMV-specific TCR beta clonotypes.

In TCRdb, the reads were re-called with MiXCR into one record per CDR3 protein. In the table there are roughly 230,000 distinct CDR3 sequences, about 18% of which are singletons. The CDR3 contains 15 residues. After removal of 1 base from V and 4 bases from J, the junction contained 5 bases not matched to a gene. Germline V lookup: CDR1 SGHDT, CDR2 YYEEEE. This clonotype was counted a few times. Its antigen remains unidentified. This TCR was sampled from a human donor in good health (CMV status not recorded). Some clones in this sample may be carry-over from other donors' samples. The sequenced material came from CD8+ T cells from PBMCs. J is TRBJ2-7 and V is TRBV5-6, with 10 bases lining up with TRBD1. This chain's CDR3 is CASSLRGQGRYEQYF. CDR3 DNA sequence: TGTGCCAGCAGCTTGCGGGGACAGGGGCGTTACGAGCAGTACTTC.